This T cell receptor (beta chain) originates from a study of blood T cell repertoires in COVID-19 (dated by TCRdb to 2018 to 2020). About the investigation overall: Samples covering the acute and convalescent phases of COVID-19 were provided by collaborators in the United States, Italy and Spain. HLA class I and class II types, where available, came from metadata supplied by the sample provider rather than from assay-based typing. A freely available public database, intended as a resource for researchers studying the immune response to SARS-CoV-2, is where the repertoires were released. The samples were drawn from two sources: the first 160 participants of the ongoing ImmuneRACE study, and 1,200 or so subjects contributed by 6 global collaborators. Deeply sampled blood TCRbeta repertoires from subjects exposed to, actively infected with, or recovered from COVID-19 were included in the dataset. The material from the prospective study consisted of cDNA or gDNA derived from T cells, B-cell-depleted T cells, or PBMCs. A de-identified subject ID, COVID-19 status, age in years and sex were almost always included in the sample metadata. Broad study findings and their caveats: Clinical and demographic metadata were provided uncurated, with the amount varying by source and participant.

The CDR3, from cysteine to phenylalanine, totals 15 residues. The kept DNA is CDR3 alone, 45 bases in frame from the first base. CDR1 and CDR2 are read off the germline V gene as KGHSH and LQKENI. The germline V end is reduced by 3 bases and the J end by 5 bases; junction bases left unmatched: 9. Collaborating institutions collected whole blood in K2EDTA tubes following their own protocols. For TCRbeta analysis, collaborators shipped samples as frozen whole blood, isolated PBMCs, or DNA extracted from either of those sample types. TCRbeta CDR3 regions were amplified from genomic DNA using the immunoSEQ Assay, a bias-controlled multiplex PCR. Regarding the original processing steps: The number of nucleated cells in each sample was estimated by amplification of reference gene primers within the assay. To quantify the absolute abundance of each unique TCRbeta CDR3 rearrangement, sequence reads were collapsed and filtered. For each sample, productive Simpson clonality was calculated by taking the square root of Simpson's diversity index across productive rearrangements. TCRdb retrieved this table from immuneACCESS and kept in-frame rearrangements only. Not all clones are present; in checked studies, unresolved V genes account for under half, and no reason is known for the remainder. The D gene and trimming were derived from the DNA, and the V and J assignments and clone size from that table. In this sample the table shows 200,000 to 300,000 clones, roughly 77% of which occur a single time. Around 3.4% of the sample comes from the top ten.

As to this clone: Its target antigen remains unknown. The record has no base qualities; no much larger clone is one base away.

Sequencing input: peripheral blood. The TCR originated in a woman of 80 years or more with acute or convalescent COVID-19. The V and J segments used are TRBV18 and TRBJ1-1, and 7 bases in between align with TRBD1. The nucleotides are TGTGCCAGCTCACCTACTCTTTTCAGGGGGACTGAAGCTTTCTTT. This translates into CASSPTLFRGTEAFF.